This is a list of T cell receptor beta chains from one sample in a study of shared clonotypes between healthy human individuals. The table came from immunoSEQ multiplex PCR; TCRdb's copy has only in-frame clones and leaves some out. The repertoire includes 2 million to 2.5 million clones, 85% to 95% of them detected once, and 0.37% sits in the top ten. Sequencing was performed on naive CD4+ T cells from PBMCs. These receptors all stem from a man aged 18 to 29 in good health. Some clones in this sample may be carry-over from other donors' samples. CDR3s include the opening cysteine and the closing phenylalanine or tryptophan. D genes are given only for firm matches. Size tells how often a clone was seen (once, few, many) or the class of an expanded clone, and some rows leave it out.

TRBV2	-	-	CASSPGGAVYNEQFF
TRBV7-9	TRBD2	-	CASSLLAGASIPFF
TRBV9	-	-	CASSPGGGAEQYF
TRBV7-3	-	-	CASSFQWNTEAFF
TRBV2	-	-	CASSLGSTDTQYF
TRBV5-4	-	-	CASSWSPGGATEAFF
TRBV2	-	-	CASRSPGRNYGYTF
TRBV19	TRBD1	-	CASGPQDRGHTGELFF
TRBV30	-	-	CAWSLWRQRRSPLHF
TRBV28	-	-	CASSHSGASGEKLFF
TRBV5-8	-	-	CASSLGGGDEQFF
TRBV9	-	-	CASSPDGIWLGGAFF
TRBV7-5	-	-	CARSLRLKAYEQYF
TRBV4-2	-	-	CASSQDWSVYSNQPQHF
TRBV7-3	-	-	CARPRGGNNEKLFF
TRBV6-5	-	-	CASSSTPSSVDTQYF
TRBV25-1	-	-	CASSEPGGEKLFF
TRBV28	TRBD1	-	CASSYGKVGGITEAFF
TRBV4-1	TRBD2	-	CASSQARAGDAKNIQYF
TRBV4-1	TRBD2	-	CASSTSGGGVHEQYF
TRBV7-9	-	-	CASSFDGVLNTIYF
TRBV7-9	TRBD1	-	CASRASGTGSTGELFF
TRBV5-1	-	-	CASSLESSANQPQHF
TRBV5-1	-	-	CASSGGGPVNEQYF
TRBV2	-	-	CASGADLGEAFF
TRBV29-1	TRBD1	-	CSVERDREYNEQFF
TRBV30	TRBD1	-	CAWSASGGSPSKTQYF
TRBV28	-	few	CASSWSTEAFF
TRBV6-1	-	-	CASRRTGIYGYTF
TRBV7-3	TRBD1	-	CASSSDITGAGGYTF
TRBV7-9	TRBD2	-	CASSSLAGDTQYF
TRBV15	-	-	CATSPGADTQYF
TRBV4-3	-	-	CASSQGGSGSSYEQYF
TRBV13	-	-	CASSPLRDINIQYF
TRBV18	TRBD1	-	CASSQGQGDIYEQYF
TRBV30	-	-	CALGRSGNTIYF
TRBV30	-	-	CAWSVGTNSNQPQHF
TRBV19	TRBD2	-	CASRPGGSRYEQYF
TRBV6-1	-	-	CASRLAGAHLQYF
TRBV10-2	-	few	CASSGQQNTEAFF
TRBV5-1	TRBD2	-	CASSLEGREAVFF
TRBV5-1	TRBD1	once	CASSRGQEETQYF